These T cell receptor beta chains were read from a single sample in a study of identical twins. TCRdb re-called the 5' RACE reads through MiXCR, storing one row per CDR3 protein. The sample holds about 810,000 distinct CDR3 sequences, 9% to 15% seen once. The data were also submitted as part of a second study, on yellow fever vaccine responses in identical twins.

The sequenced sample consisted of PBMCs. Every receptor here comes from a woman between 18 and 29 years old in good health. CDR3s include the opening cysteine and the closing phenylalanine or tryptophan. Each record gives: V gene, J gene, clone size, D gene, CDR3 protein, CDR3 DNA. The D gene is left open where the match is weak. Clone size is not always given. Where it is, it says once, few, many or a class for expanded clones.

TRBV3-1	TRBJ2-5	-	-	CASSQPRVLLETQYF	TGTGCCAGCAGCCAACCCAGGGTCTTGCTAGAGACCCAGTACTTC
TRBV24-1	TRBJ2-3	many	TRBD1	CATSEPTGATDTQYF	TGTGCCACCAGTGAGCCAACAGGGGCGACAGATACGCAGTATTTT
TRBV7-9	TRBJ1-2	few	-	CASSETAHNYGYTF	TGTGCCAGCAGCGAGACAGCCCATAACTATGGCTACACCTTC
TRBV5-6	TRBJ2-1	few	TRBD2	CASSGIGGGRNEQFF	TGTGCCAGCAGCGGGATCGGCGGGGGGAGGAATGAGCAGTTCTTC
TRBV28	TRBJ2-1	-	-	CASSLLAREQFF	TGTGCCAGCAGTTTGCTAGCGCGAGAGCAGTTCTTC
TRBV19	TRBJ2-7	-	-	CASRSSGGVPSYEQYF	TGTGCCAGTAGAAGTAGCGGAGGGGTTCCCTCCTACGAGCAGTACTTC
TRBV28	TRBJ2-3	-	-	CASSFYTGAGTDTQYF	TGTGCCAGCAGTTTTTATACGGGAGCCGGCACAGATACGCAGTATTTT
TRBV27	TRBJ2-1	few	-	CASSRGSRADEQFF	TGTGCCAGCAGCCGGGGCAGCCGAGCTGATGAGCAGTTCTTC
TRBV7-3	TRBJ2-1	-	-	CASSPLPGTQTYNEQFF	TGTGCCAGCAGCCCACTCCCCGGGACTCAGACCTACAATGAGCAGTTCTTC
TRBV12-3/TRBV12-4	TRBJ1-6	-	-	CASSLPGAPLHF	TGTGCCAGCAGTTTACCAGGGGCTCCCCTCCACTTT
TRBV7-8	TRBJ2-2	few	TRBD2	CASSLGGRAPNTGELFF	TGTGCCAGCAGCTTAGGAGGGAGGGCCCCCAACACCGGGGAGCTGTTTTTT
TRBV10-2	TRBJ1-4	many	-	CASSESGFGKLFF	TGCGCCAGCAGTGAGTCAGGGTTCGGGAAACTGTTTTTT
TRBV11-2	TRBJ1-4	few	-	CASSLTSMEKLFF	TGTGCCAGCAGCTTGACGTCTATGGAAAAACTGTTTTTT
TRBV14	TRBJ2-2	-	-	CASRNRESGTGELFF	TGTGCCAGCAGGAACAGGGAGTCGGGCACCGGGGAGCTGTTTTTT
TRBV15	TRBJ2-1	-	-	CATSDYSHNEQFF	TGTGCCACCAGTGATTACTCCCACAATGAGCAGTTCTTC
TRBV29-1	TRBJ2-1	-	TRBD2	CSVASGRSYNEQFF	TGCAGCGTTGCTAGCGGGAGGTCCTACAATGAGCAGTTCTTC
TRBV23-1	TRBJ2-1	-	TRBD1	CASSPRGQGHYNEQFF	TGCGCCAGCAGTCCAAGGGGACAGGGTCACTACAATGAGCAGTTCTTC
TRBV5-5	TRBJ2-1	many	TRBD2	CASSVGLAGNNEQFF	TGTGCCAGCAGCGTGGGACTAGCGGGTAACAATGAGCAGTTCTTC
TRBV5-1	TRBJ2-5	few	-	CASSLGRTRSQETQYF	TGCGCCAGCAGCTTGGGACGAACGCGTTCCCAGGAGACCCAGTACTTC
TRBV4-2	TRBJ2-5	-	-	CASSQSEQGVGETQYF	TGTGCCAGCAGCCAGTCTGAACAGGGAGTTGGAGAGACCCAGTACTTC